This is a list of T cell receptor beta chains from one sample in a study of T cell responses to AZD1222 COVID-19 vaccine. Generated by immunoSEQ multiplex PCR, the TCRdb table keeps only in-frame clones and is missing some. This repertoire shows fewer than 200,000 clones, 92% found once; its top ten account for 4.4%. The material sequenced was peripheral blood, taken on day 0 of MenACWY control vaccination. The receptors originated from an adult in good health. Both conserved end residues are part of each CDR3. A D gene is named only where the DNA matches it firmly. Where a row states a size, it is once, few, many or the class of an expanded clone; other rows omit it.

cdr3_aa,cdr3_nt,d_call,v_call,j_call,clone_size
CASSSRQGEPNTEAFF,TGTGCCAGCAGTAGCCGACAGGGGGAGCCGAACACTGAAGCTTTCTTT,TRBD1,TRBV6-2/TRBV6-3,TRBJ1-1,NA
CASSYSLGPLHF,TGTGCCAGCAGTTACTCGCTGGGGCCCCTCCACTTT,NA,TRBV6-5,TRBJ1-6,NA
CASSLLITSQYEQYF,TGTGCCAGCTCACTCCTTATAACGTCGCAATACGAGCAGTACTTC,NA,TRBV18,TRBJ2-7,NA
CASSDPRDPLHF,TGTGCCAGCAGTGACCCCAGGGATCCGCTGCACTTT,NA,TRBV6-2/TRBV6-3,TRBJ1-6,few
CATSDFAQGTNPTDEQFF,TGTGCCACCAGTGATTTTGCTCAGGGGACAAACCCTACGGATGAGCAGTTCTTC,NA,TRBV24-1,TRBJ2-1,NA
CASSDPWRSSYNEQFF,TGTGCCAGCAGCGACCCTTGGAGGAGCTCCTACAATGAGCAGTTCTTC,NA,TRBV13,TRBJ2-1,NA
CASSPKGANYGYTF,TGTGCCAGCTCACCAAAGGGGGCTAACTATGGCTACACCTTC,NA,TRBV18,TRBJ1-2,NA
CASHQVYTEAFF,TGTGCCAGTCATCAGGTGTACACTGAAGCTTTCTTT,NA,TRBV6-5,TRBJ1-1,NA
CASSETGYTGELFF,TGTGCCAGCAGTGAGACAGGGTATACCGGGGAGCTGTTTTTT,TRBD1,TRBV25-1,TRBJ2-2,NA
CASSDWDRGHEQYF,TGTGCCAGCAGTGATTGGGACAGGGGACACGAGCAGTACTTC,TRBD1,TRBV6-1,TRBJ2-7,once
CASSQFRSSSGNTIYF,TGTGCCAGCAGCCAATTCAGGAGCAGCTCTGGAAACACCATATATTTT,NA,TRBV14,TRBJ1-3,NA
CASSGSGEGHNEQFF,TGTGCCAGCAGCGGTAGCGGGGAAGGCCACAATGAGCAGTTCTTC,TRBD2,TRBV9,TRBJ2-1,NA
CSVVRQGIAGIAYEQYF,TGCAGCGTTGTTCGACAGGGGATAGCGGGCATAGCCTACGAGCAGTACTTC,NA,TRBV29-1,TRBJ2-7,NA
CASSPRGDSYNEQFF,TGCGCCAGCAGCCCAAGGGGGGACTCCTACAATGAGCAGTTCTTC,NA,TRBV5-1,TRBJ2-1,NA
CASSIFRDRNTIYF,TGTGCCAGTAGTATATTCCGGGACAGAAACACCATATATTTT,NA,TRBV19,TRBJ1-3,NA
CSVRTRGRIEAFF,TGCAGCGTCCGAACCAGGGGACGTATTGAAGCTTTCTTT,NA,TRBV29-1,TRBJ1-1,NA
CAISESPRDRGTDTQYF,TGTGCCATCAGTGAGTCCCCCCGGGACAGGGGGACAGATACGCAGTATTTT,TRBD1,TRBV10-3,TRBJ2-3,NA
CASSVGGMNTEAFF,TGTGCCAGCAGCGTAGGGGGCATGAACACTGAAGCTTTCTTT,NA,TRBV9,TRBJ1-1,NA
CASSQVSGDGGYTF,TGTGCCAGCAGCCAAGTCTCAGGGGATGGTGGCTACACCTTC,NA,TRBV3-1/TRBV3-2,TRBJ1-2,NA
CAYTVDSSQPQHF,TGCGCCTACACAGTCGACTCAAGCCAGCCCCAGCATTTT,NA,TRBV10-1,TRBJ1-5,NA
CASSESSHEQYF,TGTGCCAGCAGTGAAAGTTCCCACGAGCAGTACTTC,NA,TRBV6-1,TRBJ2-7,NA
CASSIGGSQTIYF,TGTGCCAGTAGTATAGGTGGCAGCCAAACCATATATTTT,NA,TRBV19,TRBJ1-3,NA
CATYGAPQGYTF,TGTGCCACCTACGGGGCTCCACAGGGCTACACCTTC,NA,TRBV27,TRBJ1-2,NA
CASSQVGARRNEQFF,TGTGCCAGCAGCCAAGTCGGGGCTCGTCGCAATGAGCAGTTCTTC,NA,TRBV14,TRBJ2-1,NA
CASSSGQGSYEQYF,TGTGCCAGCTCATCGGGACAGGGTTCCTACGAGCAGTACTTC,TRBD1,TRBV18,TRBJ2-7,NA
CATSDWNLQGDQPQHF,TGTGCCACCAGTGACTGGAATCTACAGGGAGATCAGCCCCAGCATTTT,NA,TRBV24-1,TRBJ1-5,NA
CASRTSGAATTPQHF,TGTGCCAGTAGGACATCGGGGGCAGCCACGACTCCCCAGCATTTT,NA,TRBV19,TRBJ1-5,NA
CATSDRETQYF,TGTGCCACCAGTGACCGGGAGACCCAGTACTTC,NA,TRBV24-1,TRBJ2-5,NA
CSVLAFETQYF,TGCAGCGTTCTAGCCTTTGAGACCCAGTACTTC,NA,TRBV29-1,TRBJ2-5,NA
CATSDLGTSTDTQYF,TGTGCCACCAGTGATTTGGGGACTAGCACAGATACGCAGTATTTT,NA,TRBV24-1,TRBJ2-3,NA
CASSLGQGIDTGELFF,TGCGCCAGCAGCTTGGGCCAGGGGATCGACACCGGGGAGCTGTTTTTT,NA,TRBV5-1,TRBJ2-2,NA
CASSFSNEKLFF,TGTGCCAGCAGCTTTTCAAATGAAAAACTGTTTTTT,NA,TRBV7-9,TRBJ1-4,NA
CSAHSYTEAFF,TGCAGTGCTCACAGCTACACTGAAGCTTTCTTT,NA,TRBV20-1,TRBJ1-1,NA
CASSRQQDQPQHF,TGTGCCAGTAGTAGACAGCAAGATCAGCCCCAGCATTTT,NA,TRBV19,TRBJ1-5,once
CASSLVSPVSNQPQHF,TGTGCCAGCAGCTTAGTGTCGCCCGTTAGCAATCAGCCCCAGCATTTT,NA,TRBV7-9,TRBJ1-5,once
CASSLLGRGSTDTQYF,TGTGCCAGCAGCTTACTGGGCAGGGGATCGACAGATACGCAGTATTTT,NA,TRBV11-3,TRBJ2-3,NA
CATLQEVRSPAYGYTF,TGCGCCACCCTCCAGGAAGTCCGGAGTCCGGCCTATGGCTACACCTTC,NA,TRBV23-1,TRBJ1-2,NA
CASSDLRGSGELFF,TGCGCCAGCAGTGACTTACGGGGATCCGGGGAGCTGTTTTTT,NA,TRBV10-1,TRBJ2-2,once
CASSSQGNNQPQHF,TGTGCCAGCAGTTCCCAGGGGAACAATCAGCCCCAGCATTTT,NA,TRBV28,TRBJ1-5,NA
CASSYGQMNQPQHF,TGTGCCAGCAGTTATGGACAGATGAATCAGCCCCAGCATTTT,NA,TRBV6-2/TRBV6-3,TRBJ1-5,few
CASSPPERLAGAYEQYF,TGTGCCAGCTCACCTCCTGAAAGACTAGCGGGAGCCTACGAGCAGTACTTC,TRBD2,TRBV18,TRBJ2-7,NA
CASSLRVDTEAFF,TGTGCCAGCAGCCTACGGGTTGACACTGAAGCTTTCTTT,NA,TRBV5-4,TRBJ1-1,NA
CASSIESRSQGARYTEAFF,TGTGCCAGTAGTATAGAAAGCCGGTCACAGGGGGCGCGGTACACTGAAGCTTTCTTT,TRBD1,TRBV19,TRBJ1-1,NA
CASSPGDNEDGYTF,TGTGCCAGCAGTCCGGGGGACAACGAAGATGGCTACACCTTC,NA,TRBV28,TRBJ1-2,NA
CASSVDRATEAFF,TGTGCCAGCAGCGTAGACAGGGCGACTGAAGCTTTCTTT,NA,TRBV9,TRBJ1-1,NA
CASSAEYEQYF,TGTGCCAGTAGCGCCGAATACGAGCAGTACTTC,NA,TRBV19,TRBJ2-7,NA
CASSLEPGTSSSNEQFF,TGTGCCAGCAGCTTAGAACCCGGGACTAGCAGCTCCAATGAGCAGTTCTTC,TRBD2,TRBV7-9,TRBJ2-1,NA
CASSLEGQNTEAFF,TGTGCCAGCAGCTTAGAAGGCCAGAACACTGAAGCTTTCTTT,NA,TRBV7-2,TRBJ1-1,NA
CASSTTSGNPYGYTF,TGTGCCAGCAGTACCACCTCAGGCAACCCCTATGGCTACACCTTC,NA,TRBV2,TRBJ1-2,NA
CASSPGGDYGYTF,TGTGCCAGCAGCCCCGGAGGAGACTATGGCTACACCTTC,NA,TRBV13,TRBJ1-2,NA
CASSFLGTGMNTEAFF,TGTGCCAGCAGCTTCCTCGGGACGGGGATGAACACTGAAGCTTTCTTT,NA,TRBV7-2,TRBJ1-1,NA
CASSLPLGGTGRTDTQYF,TGTGCCAGCAGCCTTCCCCTCGGAGGGACAGGGAGGACAGATACGCAGTATTTT,TRBD1,TRBV4-2,TRBJ2-3,once
CASSRGTSPPNTGELFF,TGTGCCAGTAGTAGGGGGACTTCTCCTCCGAACACCGGGGAGCTGTTTTTT,NA,TRBV19,TRBJ2-2,NA
CASSLPPGTGYTEAFF,TGTGCCAGCAGCCTCCCCCCCGGGACAGGGTACACTGAAGCTTTCTTT,TRBD1,TRBV27,TRBJ1-1,NA
CASSIFSTGSRETQYF,TGTGCCAGTAGTATATTTAGTACAGGGAGTAGGGAGACCCAGTACTTC,NA,TRBV19,TRBJ2-5,NA
CAISLTGMNTEAFF,TGTGCCATCAGCCTGACAGGCATGAACACTGAAGCTTTCTTT,NA,TRBV10-3,TRBJ1-1,NA